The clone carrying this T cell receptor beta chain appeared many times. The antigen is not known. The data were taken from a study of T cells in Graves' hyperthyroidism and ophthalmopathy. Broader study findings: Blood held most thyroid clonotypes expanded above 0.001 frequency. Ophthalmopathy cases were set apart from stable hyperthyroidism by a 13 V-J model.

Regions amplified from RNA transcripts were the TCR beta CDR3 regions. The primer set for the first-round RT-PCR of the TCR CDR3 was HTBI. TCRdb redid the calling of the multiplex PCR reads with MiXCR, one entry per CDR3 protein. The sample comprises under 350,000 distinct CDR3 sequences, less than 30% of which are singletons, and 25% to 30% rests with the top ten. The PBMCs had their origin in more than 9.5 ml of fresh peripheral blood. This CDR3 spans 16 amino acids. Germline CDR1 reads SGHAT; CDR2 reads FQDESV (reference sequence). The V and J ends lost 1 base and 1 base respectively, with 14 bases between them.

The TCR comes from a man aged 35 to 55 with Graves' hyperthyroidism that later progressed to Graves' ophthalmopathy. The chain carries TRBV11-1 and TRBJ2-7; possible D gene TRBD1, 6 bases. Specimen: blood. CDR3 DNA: TGTGCCAGCAGCTTAGATGTGGCAGGGGCGTCCTACGAGCAGTACTTC. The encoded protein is CASSLDVAGASYEQYF.